This T cell receptor beta chain was sequenced in a study of T cell changes during pregnancy in multiple sclerosis. Assay: immunoSEQ multiplex PCR; the TCRdb copy retains only in-frame clones and omits some. The sample has around 99,000 clones; around 92% are singletons. CDR1 MDHEN and CDR2 SYDVKM come from the germline V gene. The V and J ends lost 3 bases and 5 bases, in that order; junction bases with no gene match: 21. CDR3 length: 20 residues. The chain employs TRBV28 and TRBJ2-1; 8 positions match TRBD1. The specimen comprised peripheral blood, sampled in the first trimester of pregnancy. The receptor comes from a female donor with multiple sclerosis, enrolled in a pregnancy study. In DNA, the CDR3 is TGTGCCAGCAGTTTTCCGGGGCAGGGGGCTACTACTCTACCCAACAATGAGCAGTTCTTC. It specifies CASSFPGQGATTLPNNEQFF. The full variable domain, rest sourced from reference TRBV28 and TRBJ2-1, is DVKVTQSSRYLVKRTGEKVFLECVQDMDHENMFWYRQDPGLGLRLIYFSYDVKMKEKGDIPEGYSVSREKKERFSLILESASTNQTSMYLCASSFPGQGATTLPNNEQFFGPGTRLTVL.